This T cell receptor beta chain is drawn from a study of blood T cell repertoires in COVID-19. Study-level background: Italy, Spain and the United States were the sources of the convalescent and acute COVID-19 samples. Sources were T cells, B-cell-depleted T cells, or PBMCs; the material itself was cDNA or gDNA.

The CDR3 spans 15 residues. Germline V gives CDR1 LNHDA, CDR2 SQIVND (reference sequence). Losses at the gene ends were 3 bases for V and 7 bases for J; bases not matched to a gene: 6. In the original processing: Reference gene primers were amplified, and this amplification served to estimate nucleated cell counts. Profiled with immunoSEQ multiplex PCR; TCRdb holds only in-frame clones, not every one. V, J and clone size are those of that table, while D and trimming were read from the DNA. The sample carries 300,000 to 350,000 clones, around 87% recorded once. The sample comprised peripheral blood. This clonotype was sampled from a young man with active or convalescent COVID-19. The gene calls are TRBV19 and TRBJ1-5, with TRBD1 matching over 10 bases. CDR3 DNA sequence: TGTGCCAGTAGTATGGGGGACAGGGGCTGGCAGCCCCAGCATTTT. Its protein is CASSMGDRGWQPQHF.